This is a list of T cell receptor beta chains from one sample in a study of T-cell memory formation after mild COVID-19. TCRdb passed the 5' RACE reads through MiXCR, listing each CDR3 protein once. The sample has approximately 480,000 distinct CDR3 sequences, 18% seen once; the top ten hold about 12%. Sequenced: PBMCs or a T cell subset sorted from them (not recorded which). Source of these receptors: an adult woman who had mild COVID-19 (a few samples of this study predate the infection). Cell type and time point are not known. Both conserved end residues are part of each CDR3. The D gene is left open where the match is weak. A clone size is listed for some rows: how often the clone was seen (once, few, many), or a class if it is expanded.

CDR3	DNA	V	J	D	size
CSVDHSREGVETQYF	TGCAGCGTTGACCACAGCAGGGAAGGGGTAGAGACCCAGTACTTC	TRBV29-1	TRBJ2-5	.	.
CASSPFRGWSPSTDTQYF	TGTGCCAGCAGCCCGTTTCGCGGATGGTCCCCTAGCACAGATACGCAGTATTTT	TRBV7-9	TRBJ2-3	.	.
CSARTREWGSPLHF	TGCAGTGCTAGAACGCGAGAGTGGGGTTCACCCCTCCACTTT	TRBV20-1	TRBJ1-6	.	.
CASKIAGATHEQYF	TGTGCCAGCAAAATAGCGGGAGCTACCCACGAGCAGTACTTC	TRBV12-3/TRBV12-4	TRBJ2-7	TRBD2	.
CASSYYASGSSKETQYF	TGTGCCAGCAGTTACTATGCTAGCGGGAGTAGTAAAGAGACCCAGTACTTC	TRBV6-5	TRBJ2-5	TRBD2	few
CATSDKGLAGIWYF	TGTGCCACCAGTGATAAGGGACTAGCGGGAATCTGGTACTTC	TRBV24-1	TRBJ2-7	TRBD2	.
CAIRGGWGPTDTQYF	TGTGCCATCAGAGGGGGGTGGGGGCCCACAGATACGCAGTATTTT	TRBV10-3	TRBJ2-3	.	.
CASSFPGADTQYF	TGTGCCAGCAGCTTTCCCGGCGCAGATACGCAGTATTTT	TRBV7-6	TRBJ2-3	.	many
CASSLRQEDNQPQHF	TGTGCCAGCTCACTTCGACAGGAGGACAATCAGCCCCAGCATTTT	TRBV18	TRBJ1-5	.	few
CAINPGTTTDTQYF	TGTGCCATCAACCCAGGGACCACCACAGATACGCAGTATTTT	TRBV10-3	TRBJ2-3	.	.
CASSIVGTGTDTQYF	TGTGCCAGTAGTATAGTGGGGACGGGCACAGATACGCAGTATTTT	TRBV19	TRBJ2-3	.	.
CASSPTTSGKGEQYF	TGCGCCAGCAGCCCCACTACTAGCGGGAAGGGCGAGCAGTACTTC	TRBV4-3	TRBJ2-7	TRBD2	few
CASSQDWQPGDGYTF	TGTGCCAGCAGCCAAGATTGGCAGCCGGGGGATGGCTACACCTTC	TRBV4-2	TRBJ1-2	.	.
CASSQEGQGDRKLFF	TGTGCCAGCAGCCAGGAGGGACAGGGTGATAGGAAGCTGTTTTTT	TRBV3-1	TRBJ2-2	TRBD1	few
CSARRDRELGYTF	TGCAGTGCTAGAAGGGACAGGGAGTTGGGCTACACCTTC	TRBV20-1	TRBJ1-2	TRBD1	.
CASSSGTGSRNEQFF	TGTGCCAGCAGCTCCGGGACAGGCTCTAGGAATGAGCAGTTCTTC	TRBV7-9	TRBJ2-1	TRBD1	few
CASSSPISPYGYTF	TGTGCCAGCAGCTCACCCATCAGTCCCTATGGCTACACCTTC	TRBV7-2	TRBJ1-2	.	.
CASSYRGTVDGYTF	TGTGCCAGCAGTTACCGCGGGACAGTTGATGGCTACACCTTC	TRBV6-5	TRBJ1-2	TRBD1	.
CASSLTSGTNEQFF	TGTGCCAGCAGCCTCACTAGCGGGACCAATGAGCAGTTCTTC	TRBV11-2	TRBJ2-1	TRBD2	few
CASSPKVGATYEQYF	TGTGCCAGCAGCCCCAAGGTGGGGGCTACCTACGAGCAGTACTTC	TRBV6-5	TRBJ2-7	.	.
CASSNRGVHSGNTIYF	TGTGCCAGCAGCAATCGAGGGGTACACTCTGGAAACACCATATATTTT	TRBV9	TRBJ1-3	.	few
CASSHLAGVHEQYF	TGTGCCAGCAGTCATCTAGCGGGAGTCCACGAGCAGTACTTC	TRBV11-1	TRBJ2-7	TRBD2	.
CSAREKAPGRGTQYF	TGCAGTGCTAGAGAGAAAGCGCCGGGGCGAGGGACCCAGTACTTC	TRBV20-1	TRBJ2-5	.	.
CATSDNGHAKNIQYF	TGTGCCACCAGTGACAACGGACACGCCAAAAACATTCAGTACTTC	TRBV24-1	TRBJ2-4	.	.
CASSRTGQNTDTQYF	TGTGCCAGCAGCCGAACGGGACAGAACACAGATACGCAGTATTTT	TRBV7-3	TRBJ2-3	TRBD1	many